Listed below are T cell receptor beta chains from one sample, sequenced in a study of lymphopenia after photon versus proton radiotherapy. Assay used: immunoSEQ multiplex PCR; TCRdb lists only in-frame clones, some missing. Seen here are around 4,500 clones, 65% to 80% observed once, and the top ten hold roughly 50%. The specimen was peripheral blood, collected from a patient treated with proton-based radiotherapy. The receptors shown here come from a man at least 80 years old with esophageal cancer. Both conserved end residues are part of each CDR3. Each record gives: D gene, J gene, clone size, CDR3 length, V gene, CDR3 DNA, CDR3 protein. A D gene is named only where the DNA matches it firmly. Not all rows give a size; the values are once, few, many and, for expanded clones, a class.

d_gene: TRBD1; j_gene: TRBJ1-2; abundance: -; len: 15; v_gene: TRBV9; CDR3nt: TGTGCCAGCAGCGTAGAGGACAGGGGAGTCGTTGGCTACACCTTC; CDR3aa: CASSVEDRGVVGYTF
d_gene: -; j_gene: TRBJ1-4; abundance: medium-sized; len: 15; v_gene: TRBV11-3; CDR3nt: TGTGCCAGCAGCTTAGCCGGGCCAGCGGGTGAGAAACTGTTTTTT; CDR3aa: CASSLAGPAGEKLFF
d_gene: -; j_gene: TRBJ1-6; abundance: -; len: 17; v_gene: TRBV11-3; CDR3nt: TGTGCCAGCAGCCCGACAAGGGCAAGCTCCTATAATTCACCCCTCCACTTT; CDR3aa: CASSPTRASSYNSPLHF
d_gene: -; j_gene: TRBJ2-3; abundance: -; len: 12; v_gene: TRBV14; CDR3nt: TGTGCCAGCAGCCCCTCCACAGATACGCAGTATTTT; CDR3aa: CASSPSTDTQYF
d_gene: -; j_gene: TRBJ2-2; abundance: -; len: 16; v_gene: TRBV6-7; CDR3nt: TGTGCCAGCAGTGAGGGGCAGGGGATCGACACCGGGGAGCTGTTTTTT; CDR3aa: CASSEGQGIDTGELFF
d_gene: -; j_gene: TRBJ1-1; abundance: -; len: 15; v_gene: TRBV28; CDR3nt: TGTGCCAGCAGCCCAACAGGGATCTCGAACACTGAAGCTTTCTTT; CDR3aa: CASSPTGISNTEAFF
d_gene: -; j_gene: TRBJ2-1; abundance: -; len: 14; v_gene: TRBV9; CDR3nt: TGTGCCAGCAGCGTAGTCGGGAGCTACAATGAGCAGTTCTTC; CDR3aa: CASSVVGSYNEQFF
d_gene: -; j_gene: TRBJ2-4; abundance: -; len: 15; v_gene: TRBV7-9; CDR3nt: TGTGCCAGCAGACCCGACACTCTAGCCAAAAACATTCAGTACTTC; CDR3aa: CASRPDTLAKNIQYF
d_gene: -; j_gene: TRBJ2-2; abundance: -; len: 14; v_gene: TRBV7-7; CDR3nt: TGTGCCAGCAGGCCCGGGACGGACACCGGGGAGCTGTTTTTT; CDR3aa: CASRPGTDTGELFF
d_gene: TRBD1; j_gene: TRBJ1-5; abundance: -; len: 15; v_gene: TRBV30; CDR3nt: TGTGCCTGGAACAGGGACAGGGGAGGTATACAGCCCCAGCATTTT; CDR3aa: CAWNRDRGGIQPQHF
d_gene: -; j_gene: TRBJ2-6; abundance: -; len: 15; v_gene: TRBV7-2; CDR3nt: TGTGCCAGCAGCCTTAGGAGGCCCGGGGCCAACGTCCTGACTTTC; CDR3aa: CASSLRRPGANVLTF
d_gene: -; j_gene: TRBJ2-2; abundance: few; len: 14; v_gene: TRBV19; CDR3nt: TGTGCCAGTAGTCGGCCCGAGGTCACCGGGGAGCTGTTTTTT; CDR3aa: CASSRPEVTGELFF
d_gene: -; j_gene: TRBJ1-4; abundance: -; len: 18; v_gene: TRBV27; CDR3nt: TGTGCCAGCAGTTTAGTTTATCGGGCACTTAAAACTAATGAAAAACTGTTTTTT; CDR3aa: CASSLVYRALKTNEKLFF
d_gene: TRBD2; j_gene: TRBJ2-3; abundance: -; len: 16; v_gene: TRBV11-1; CDR3nt: TGTGCCAGCAGCTTAAATAGCGGGAGTATCGCAGATACGCAGTATTTT; CDR3aa: CASSLNSGSIADTQYF
d_gene: -; j_gene: TRBJ2-2; abundance: -; len: 15; v_gene: TRBV7-2; CDR3nt: TGTGCCAGCAGCTTAGCGCGAGGGAACACCGGGGAGCTGTTTTTT; CDR3aa: CASSLARGNTGELFF
d_gene: TRBD1; j_gene: TRBJ1-4; abundance: few; len: 15; v_gene: TRBV28; CDR3nt: TGTGCCAGCAGGTTAAACAGGGGGCTTTATGAAAAACTGTTTTTT; CDR3aa: CASRLNRGLYEKLFF
d_gene: TRBD2; j_gene: TRBJ2-3; abundance: -; len: 16; v_gene: TRBV5-1; CDR3nt: TGCGCCAGCAGCTCCGCGACTAGCGGGGTTCCAGATACGCAGTATTTT; CDR3aa: CASSSATSGVPDTQYF
d_gene: -; j_gene: TRBJ2-5; abundance: -; len: 15; v_gene: TRBV5-1; CDR3nt: TGCGCCAGCAGCTTGGGAATTAGCACGGCAGAGACCCAGTACTTC; CDR3aa: CASSLGISTAETQYF
d_gene: -; j_gene: TRBJ1-3; abundance: -; len: 16; v_gene: TRBV7-8; CDR3nt: TGTGCCAGCAGCCAAGACTTCGGGAGCTCTGGAAACACCATATATTTT; CDR3aa: CASSQDFGSSGNTIYF
d_gene: TRBD1; j_gene: TRBJ2-7; abundance: -; len: 14; v_gene: TRBV6-1; CDR3nt: TGTGCCAGCAGTGACCGGGACAGGGGGAACGAGCAGTACTTC; CDR3aa: CASSDRDRGNEQYF
d_gene: -; j_gene: TRBJ2-7; abundance: medium-sized; len: 14; v_gene: TRBV11-2; CDR3nt: TGTGCCAGCAGCTTAGCTTTCGGGGGATACGAGCAGTACTTC; CDR3aa: CASSLAFGGYEQYF
d_gene: -; j_gene: TRBJ2-3; abundance: -; len: 14; v_gene: TRBV27; CDR3nt: TGTGCCAGCAGTTTAACTAGCTATAAAGATACGCAGTATTTT; CDR3aa: CASSLTSYKDTQYF
d_gene: -; j_gene: TRBJ2-2; abundance: -; len: 15; v_gene: TRBV11-3; CDR3nt: TGTGCCAGCAGCTTAGCGGGGTCGGGCACCGGGGAGCTGTTTTTT; CDR3aa: CASSLAGSGTGELFF
d_gene: -; j_gene: TRBJ2-5; abundance: -; len: 17; v_gene: TRBV9; CDR3nt: TGTGCCAGCCACAGAGAAATACAGAACACAGCACAAGAGACCCAGTACTTC; CDR3aa: CASHREIQNTAQETQYF
d_gene: TRBD1; j_gene: TRBJ2-7; abundance: hyperexpanded; len: 16; v_gene: TRBV4-2; CDR3nt: TGTGCCAGCAGCCAAGTGCTAGGGACAGGGTCGGGTGAGCAGTACTTC; CDR3aa: CASSQVLGTGSGEQYF
d_gene: TRBD2; j_gene: TRBJ2-7; abundance: -; len: 15; v_gene: TRBV29-1; CDR3nt: TGCAGCGTTTCTTCTAGCGGGAGAGTTCGCTACGAGCAGTACTTC; CDR3aa: CSVSSSGRVRYEQYF
d_gene: -; j_gene: TRBJ2-1; abundance: -; len: 13; v_gene: TRBV7-2; CDR3nt: TGTGCCAGCAGCTTGGGTAGGGTAAATGAGCAGTTCTTC; CDR3aa: CASSLGRVNEQFF
d_gene: -; j_gene: TRBJ2-2; abundance: -; len: 15; v_gene: TRBV10-1; CDR3nt: TGCGCCAGCAGTGAGGGCGGGTCGAACACCGGGGAGCTGTTTTTT; CDR3aa: CASSEGGSNTGELFF
d_gene: TRBD2; j_gene: TRBJ2-1; abundance: -; len: 15; v_gene: TRBV7-6; CDR3nt: TGTGCCAGCAGCTTAGGGACTAGCGGGGAATATGAGCAGTTCTTC; CDR3aa: CASSLGTSGEYEQFF
d_gene: -; j_gene: TRBJ1-4; abundance: -; len: 13; v_gene: TRBV5-4; CDR3nt: TGTGCCAGCAGCTCCGACCCTAATGAAAAACTGTTTTTT; CDR3aa: CASSSDPNEKLFF
d_gene: TRBD2; j_gene: TRBJ2-4; abundance: -; len: 17; v_gene: TRBV10-1; CDR3nt: TGCGCCAGCAGTGAGAGTACTAGCGGGGGGTCCAAAAACATTCAGTACTTC; CDR3aa: CASSESTSGGSKNIQYF
d_gene: -; j_gene: TRBJ2-4; abundance: -; len: 16; v_gene: TRBV7-9; CDR3nt: TGTGCCAGCAGCTTTAAAGGCCTATTAACCAAAAACATTCAGTACTTC; CDR3aa: CASSFKGLLTKNIQYF
d_gene: -; j_gene: TRBJ1-5; abundance: few; len: 17; v_gene: TRBV7-6; CDR3nt: TGTGCCAGCAGCTTACGTCGGGGGCCGTATAGCAATCAGCCCCAGCATTTT; CDR3aa: CASSLRRGPYSNQPQHF
d_gene: -; j_gene: TRBJ1-5; abundance: -; len: 15; v_gene: TRBV19; CDR3nt: TGTGCCAGTAGTATAGGGACAGCCCCGGGACAGCCCCAGCATTTT; CDR3aa: CASSIGTAPGQPQHF
d_gene: -; j_gene: TRBJ1-2; abundance: -; len: 13; v_gene: TRBV7-2; CDR3nt: TGTGCCAGCAGACCGCCGGGAAACTATGGCTACACCTTC; CDR3aa: CASRPPGNYGYTF
d_gene: -; j_gene: TRBJ2-5; abundance: -; len: 13; v_gene: TRBV30; CDR3nt: TGTGCCTGGAGCCAGGGGCAGGGGGAGACCCAGTACTTC; CDR3aa: CAWSQGQGETQYF
d_gene: -; j_gene: TRBJ2-3; abundance: -; len: 15; v_gene: TRBV9; CDR3nt: TGTGCCAGCAGCGTACGGCTAGTAGGGACAGATACGCAGTATTTT; CDR3aa: CASSVRLVGTDTQYF
d_gene: -; j_gene: TRBJ2-3; abundance: few; len: 12; v_gene: TRBV21-1; CDR3nt: TGTGCCAGCAGCGTAGCTTCAGATACGCAGTATTTT; CDR3aa: CASSVASDTQYF
d_gene: -; j_gene: TRBJ2-7; abundance: -; len: 15; v_gene: TRBV5-1; CDR3nt: TGCGCCAGCAGCTTGGAAGGCAGGTCGATCGACGAGCAGTACTTC; CDR3aa: CASSLEGRSIDEQYF
d_gene: TRBD2; j_gene: TRBJ2-1; abundance: -; len: 16; v_gene: TRBV7-7; CDR3nt: TGTGCCAGCAGCTTAGTAGTAGCGGGGGGACACAATGAGCAGTTCTTC; CDR3aa: CASSLVVAGGHNEQFF
d_gene: -; j_gene: TRBJ1-3; abundance: -; len: 16; v_gene: TRBV30; CDR3nt: TGTGCCTGGAACAGCTGGCGAGGGGACTCTGGAAACACCATATATTTT; CDR3aa: CAWNSWRGDSGNTIYF
d_gene: -; j_gene: TRBJ1-1; abundance: medium-sized; len: 14; v_gene: TRBV18; CDR3nt: TGTGCCAGCTCACCGGGATGGGAGAACACTGAAGCTTTCTTT; CDR3aa: CASSPGWENTEAFF
d_gene: TRBD1; j_gene: TRBJ2-7; abundance: few; len: 16; v_gene: TRBV5-8; CDR3nt: TGTGCCAGCAGCTCTCTCGGGACAGGGTTAGACTACGAGCAGTACTTC; CDR3aa: CASSSLGTGLDYEQYF
d_gene: -; j_gene: TRBJ2-7; abundance: -; len: 16; v_gene: TRBV21-1; CDR3nt: TGTGCCAGCAGCCAAGTGCTAGGGACAGGGTCGGGTGAGCAGTACTTC; CDR3aa: CASSQVLGTGSGEQYF
d_gene: TRBD1; j_gene: TRBJ1-4; abundance: -; len: 13; v_gene: TRBV27; CDR3nt: TGTGCCAGCAGTTCCGAGGGACAGGAAAAACTGTTTTTT; CDR3aa: CASSSEGQEKLFF
d_gene: -; j_gene: TRBJ2-7; abundance: -; len: 15; v_gene: TRBV23-1; CDR3nt: TGCGCCAGCAGTCAATCAGGGGACGGCTCCTACGAGCAGTACTTC; CDR3aa: CASSQSGDGSYEQYF
d_gene: TRBD1; j_gene: TRBJ1-2; abundance: -; len: 14; v_gene: TRBV19; CDR3nt: TGTGCCAGTAGTTGGACAGGGGGCGACTATGGCTACACCTTC; CDR3aa: CASSWTGGDYGYTF
d_gene: -; j_gene: TRBJ1-2; abundance: -; len: 15; v_gene: TRBV5-4; CDR3nt: TGTGCCAGCAGCTTGGCGCGGACTACAAACTATGGCTACACCTTC; CDR3aa: CASSLARTTNYGYTF
d_gene: -; j_gene: TRBJ2-4; abundance: -; len: 16; v_gene: TRBV21-1; CDR3nt: TGTGCCAGCTTCATCTCCGGGACAGGGGCCAAAAACATTCAGTACTTC; CDR3aa: CASFISGTGAKNIQYF
d_gene: -; j_gene: TRBJ2-7; abundance: once; len: 16; v_gene: TRBV5-1; CDR3nt: TGTGCCAGCAGCTGGGGTAGGGCGGTACTCACCTACGAGCAGTACTTC; CDR3aa: CASSWGRAVLTYEQYF
d_gene: -; j_gene: TRBJ1-1; abundance: few; len: 16; v_gene: TRBV4-3; CDR3nt: TGCGCCAGCAGCCAAGATTGGCGGGGGGGGAACACTGAAGCTTTCTTT; CDR3aa: CASSQDWRGGNTEAFF
d_gene: -; j_gene: TRBJ1-1; abundance: -; len: 13; v_gene: TRBV11-2; CDR3nt: TGTGCCAGCAGGTTAGGGGTGGGCAGAACCGCTTTCTTT; CDR3aa: CASRLGVGRTAFF
d_gene: -; j_gene: TRBJ2-1; abundance: -; len: 14; v_gene: TRBV9; CDR3nt: TGTGCCAGCAGCGTAGCGGCCCCCCGGAATGAGCAGTTCTTC; CDR3aa: CASSVAAPRNEQFF